The TCR beta chain under discussion was sequenced for a study of blood T cell repertoires in COVID-19. As for the study in general: Whether acute or convalescent, the COVID-19 samples came from the United States, Italy and Spain. In each case, the material was cDNA or gDNA derived from T cells, B-cell-depleted T cells, or PBMCs.

As processed by the authors: By means of reference gene primer amplification, nucleated cell counts were estimated. TCRdb keeps only in-frame clones here, not all; method: immunoSEQ multiplex PCR. D and trimming were read from the DNA, whereas the V and J calls and clone size are those reported in that table. The table shows around 74,000 clones, with 90% occurring only once. The sequenced sample consisted of peripheral blood. The clonotype was recovered from a woman older than 75 with active or convalescent COVID-19.

The DNA of the CDR3 is TGCAACAAGGGACAGCAGAATTCACCCCTCCACTTT. Its translation: CNKGQQNSPLHF. The rearrangement joins TRBV29-1 to TRBJ1-6; 7 bases fit TRBD1. The V gene's germline CDR1 is SQVTM and CDR2 ANQGSEA. The CDR3 spans 12 residues.